This T cell receptor (beta chain) comes out of a study of identical twins. TCRdb reprocessed the 5' RACE reads via MiXCR and lists one record per CDR3 protein. This table holds hundreds of thousands of distinct CDR3 sequences, approximately 18% found once. The CDR3 is made up of 14 amino acids. Germline CDR1 is DFQATT and CDR2 is SNEGSKA (reference sequence). Trimming cost V 2 bases and J 0 bases, with 5 bases left between them. This clonotype was detected only a few times. The same data also went into a second study, on T cells expressing NK-cell markers.

The sequenced sample consisted of PBMCs. The chain carries TRBV20-1 and TRBJ2-6; D is unclear. The source of this sequence is a woman aged 18-35 years in good health. The chain's CDR3 is CSARLDSGANVLTF. CDR3 coding DNA: TGCAGTGCTAGATTAGACTCTGGGGCCAACGTCCTGACTTTC.